This passage covers 19 T cell receptor beta chains from one sample sequenced in a study of blood T cell repertoires in COVID-19. Produced via immunoSEQ multiplex PCR; TCRdb's table is partial and in-frame only. The data contain roughly 130,000 clones, more than 60% of them seen just once; the ten biggest clones take up roughly 15%. The sample comprised peripheral blood. The receptors come from a man between 45 and 60 years old with acute or convalescent COVID-19.

The chain links TRBV18 to TRBJ2-3, with TRBD2 matching over 9 bases. The CDR3 extends over 16 amino acids. V trimming: 5 bases; J trimming: 2 bases; junction bases outside the gene matches: 8. CDR1 and CDR2 from the germline V gene are KGHSH and LQKENI. CDR3 sequence reads: CASSSDLAGPTDTQYF. CDR3 coding DNA: TGTGCCAGCTCATCCGATCTAGCGGGGCCCACAGATACGCAGTATTTT.

This clone was observed a handful of times. The chain combines TRBV15 with TRBJ2-3, with a weak D call TRBD1 (6 bases). This CDR3 has 14 residues. V shed 3 bases and J shed 2 bases, with 9 bases lying between them. CDR1 is LNHNV and CDR2 is YYDKDF in the germline V gene (reference sequence). The CDR3 DNA sequence: TGTGCCACCAGCAGTGGACAGTTCACAGATACGCAGTATTTT. This translates into CATSSGQFTDTQYF. Full variable domain (remainder filled in from reference TRBV15 and TRBJ2-3): DAMVIQNPRYQVTQFGKPVTLSCSQTLNHNVMYWYQQKSSQAPKLLFHYYDKDFNNEADTPDNFQSRRPNTSFCFLDIRSPGLGDTAMYLCATSSGQFTDTQYFGPGTRLTVL.

The CDR3: CASSQRLAGLNTGELFF. CDR3 nucleotide sequence: TGTGCCAGCAGCCAAAGGCTAGCGGGATTGAACACCGGGGAGCTGTTTTTT. The rearrangement joins TRBV3-1 (or the pseudogene TRBV3-2) to TRBJ2-2, with 9 bases aligning to TRBD2. Germline V lookup: CDR1 LGHDT, CDR2 YNNKEL (reference sequence). The CDR3 runs to 17 residues. Losses at the gene ends were 2 bases for V and 1 base for J; bases not matched to a gene: 5.

V is TRBV9 and J is TRBJ2-7; 10 bases align to TRBD1. Germline-derived CDR1 and CDR2 are SGDLS and YYNGEE. Trimming removed 0 bases from V and 5 bases from J; junction bases left unmatched: 20. CDR3 length equals 20 residues. The CDR3 nucleotides are TGTGCCAGCAGCGTAGGTACCCTCCCAATCCGGGACAGGGGAGACCACGAGCAGTACGTC. Translating it yields CASSVGTLPIRDRGDHEQYV.

This clone was picked up many times. Additional DNA sequences in this sample encode the identical CDR3. The rearrangement uses TRBV5-8 and TRBJ2-1; possibly TRBD2 for D (7 bases). The CDR3 extends over 15 amino acids. Trimming stripped 1 base from V and 7 bases from J, with 15 bases between. CDR1 is SGHTS and CDR2 is YDEGEE in the germline V gene. The CDR3 sequence: CASSLRGGLSNEQFF. CDR3 in DNA: TGTGCCAGCAGCTTGAGGGGGGGCCTTAGTAATGAGCAGTTCTTC.

The rearrangement links TRBV28 to TRBJ2-1; 7 nucleotides match TRBD1. J lost 5 bases, V lost 6 bases, and 10 bases had no gene match. The CDR3 contains 15 residues. Germline CDR1 is MDHEN and CDR2 is SYDVKM. The CDR3 loop is CASRGATGKDNEQFF. The CDR3 DNA is TGTGCCAGCAGGGGGGCGACAGGGAAAGACAATGAGCAGTTCTTC.

The chain links TRBV10-3 to TRBJ1-1, with D perhaps TRBD1 (6 bases). The V end was cut by 2 bases, the J end by 4 bases, with 14 bases between. The germline V gene encodes CDR1 ENHRY and CDR2 SYGVKD. The CDR3 loop spans 15 amino acids. CDR3 sequence: CAISEPRGLSTEAFF. The CDR3 DNA sequence: TGTGCCATCAGTGAGCCTAGGGGGTTGAGCACTGAAGCTTTCTTT.

This chain links TRBV19 with TRBJ2-5; no reliable D call. CDR3 length equals 12 residues. Looked up from germline, CDR1 is LNHDA and CDR2 is SQIVND (reference sequence). V lost 4 bases, J lost 1 base, and 4 bases lay in between. CDR3 region: CASSSLQETQYF. Written as DNA, the CDR3 is TGTGCCAGTAGTAGTCTCCAAGAGACCCAGTACTTC.

The CDR3 DNA reads as TGTGCCAGCAGTGATGGGGGAGGAGCCCTAGCCTACGAGCAGTACTTC. Protein sequence: CASSDGGGALAYEQYF. The chain carries TRBV6-1 and TRBJ2-7, with D maybe TRBD2 (6 bases). Germline CDR1 is MNHNS and CDR2 is SASEGT. V lost 3 bases, J lost 2 bases, and 17 bases lay in between. The CDR3 spans 16 residues.

CDR3 region: CASSMGTTQDYGYTF. The CDR3 DNA sequence: TGTGCCAGTAGTATGGGGACTACCCAGGACTATGGCTACACCTTC. V and J are TRBV19 and TRBJ1-2; D perhaps matches TRBD1 (5 bases). The CDR3 sequence is 15 residues long. Looked up from germline, CDR1 is LNHDA and CDR2 is SQIVND (reference sequence). V was clipped by 3 bases and J by 3 bases, with 14 bases between them.

V usage is TRBV27 and J usage is TRBJ1-2, with D possibly being TRBD1 (6 bases). CDR3 length: 14 residues. V was clipped by 5 bases and J by 7 bases, with 17 bases between them. The germline V gene has CDR1 MNHEY and CDR2 SMNVEV (reference sequence). The CDR3 is CASSPTGQNSGYTF. CDR3 bases: TGTGCCAGCAGTCCAACAGGGCAAAATAGTGGCTACACCTTC.

The J gene is TRBJ2-1, the V gene TRBV11-3, with D maybe TRBD1 (5 bases). The CDR3 has 14 residues. Trimming removed 2 bases from V and 8 bases from J, with 13 bases in between. Germline values: CDR1 SGHNT, CDR2 YENEEA. CDR3 region: CASSLIGDSDEQFF. The CDR3 nucleotides read TGTGCCAGCAGCTTAATAGGGGATTCGGATGAGCAGTTCTTC.

This clone has just one count. The V gene is TRBV13, the J gene TRBJ2-7; perhaps TRBD1 as D (5 bases). Per germline, CDR1 PRHDT and CDR2 FYEKMQ (reference sequence). V was shortened by 5 bases and J by 2 bases, with 16 bases between the two germline ends. This CDR3 spans 15 amino acids. In nucleotides, the CDR3 is TGTGCCAGCAGCCCCTCCCGCCAGGGTCCCTACGAGCAGTACTTC. The encoded protein is CASSPSRQGPYEQYF.

The CDR3 sequence: CASSPGQVVYTDTQYF. The CDR3 DNA reads as TGTGCCAGCAGCCCGGGACAGGTTGTGTACACAGATACGCAGTATTTT. The rearrangement uses TRBV7-2 and TRBJ2-3; 8 bases map to TRBD1. Looked up from germline, CDR1 is SGHTA and CDR2 is FQGNSA. V shed 5 bases and J 2 bases; nucleotides not matched to a gene: 9. The CDR3 runs to 16 residues.

The rearrangement links TRBV30 to TRBJ2-7, with 7 bases aligning to TRBD2. CDR1 is GTSNPN and CDR2 is SVGIG in the germline V gene (reference sequence). The CDR3 spans 13 residues. Trimming cost V 2 bases and J 4 bases; bases outside gene matches: 5. Here the CDR3 DNA reads TGTGCCTGGAGTACCGGGGGAGGGTACGAGCAGTACTTC. Translation: CAWSTGGGYEQYF.

The chain carries TRBV5-6 and TRBJ2-1, with 7 bases matching TRBD2. This CDR3 spans 14 amino acids. In germline, CDR1 is SGHDT, CDR2 YYEEEE. V was pared by 5 bases and J by 7 bases, with 9 bases of the junction left unmatched. Here the CDR3 DNA reads TGTGCCAGCAGTGATACCACGCGGGGGAATGAGCAGTTCTTC. Translated, it gives CASSDTTRGNEQFF.

The chain employs TRBV20-1 and TRBJ1-1, with TRBD1 matching 10 bases. Germline CDR1 and CDR2: DFQATT and SNEGSKA (reference sequence). This CDR3 spans 15 amino acids. V was pared by 3 bases and J by 5 bases, with 9 bases of the junction left unmatched. CDR3 nucleotide sequence: TGCAGTGCTAGTGAATTTGGGACAGGGGATACTGAAGCTTTCTTT. Translation: CSASEFGTGDTEAFF.

This chain uses TRBV2 with TRBJ2-1; TRBD2 agrees at 14 bases. Germline V gene sequence: CDR1 SNHLY, CDR2 FYNNEI. The V gene end was trimmed by 6 bases and the J gene end by 2 bases; junction bases not matched to a gene: 9. The CDR3 covers 18 residues. The CDR3 sequence is CASRRTSGGIYPYNEQFF. The CDR3 nucleotides read TGTGCCAGCAGGAGGACTAGCGGGGGGATATACCCCTACAATGAGCAGTTCTTC.

The chain employs TRBV5-1 and TRBJ1-5; D gene uncertain. Trimming stripped 5 bases from V and 8 bases from J, with 23 bases between. This CDR3 has 16 residues. Germline CDR1 SGHRS, CDR2 YFSETQ. In DNA form, the CDR3 reads TGCGCCAGCAGTCCTCGTGGCGGGCAGGTCGGCGAGCCCCAGCATTTT. Protein product: CASSPRGGQVGEPQHF.